The source of this T cell receptor beta chain is a study of blood T cells in healthy people across ages. The V gene's germline CDR1 is LNHDA and CDR2 SQIVND (reference sequence). Trimming took 4 bases from V and 10 from J; bases not matched to a gene: 10. The CDR3 contains 14 residues. The second PCR ran about 6 to 12 cycles with a sample-barcoded 5' primer and J-beta primers. TCRdb redid the calling of the 5' RACE reads with MiXCR, one entry per CDR3 protein. Here the sample spans 700,000 to 800,000 distinct CDR3 sequences, roughly 44% being singletons. Per-sample yields of isolated PBMCs were at least 6.5 million.

Specimen: blood. This TCR derives from a woman aged 55-69 years in good health. V gene TRBV19 combines with J gene TRBJ2-1; 7 bases agree with TRBD1. CDR3 protein: CASSTGTEGLEQFF. The CDR3 nucleotides read TGTGCCAGTAGTACGGGGACAGAGGGCCTGGAGCAGTTCTTC. Drawing the rest from reference TRBV19 and TRBJ2-1, the complete variable domain is DGGITQSPKYLFRKEGQNVTLSCEQNLNHDAMYWYRQDPGQGLRLIYYSQIVNDFQKGDIAEGYSVSREKKESFPLTVTSAQKNPTAFYLCASSTGTEGLEQFFGPGTRLTVL.